This T cell receptor beta chain came from a study of human T cells and chemical hapten exposure. The CDR3 consists of 14 residues. Trimming shortened V by 5 bases and J by 3 bases, and 13 bases separated the two germline ends. Germline assignment: CDR1 MNHEY and CDR2 SVGAGI. Time point indicated: pre-sensitization, week 0. The treatment: therapeutic diphenylcyclopropenone sensitization with weekly scalp DPC. MiXCR, run by TCRdb on the RACE reads, gives a single entry per CDR3 protein. The data contain over 300,000 distinct CDR3 sequences, roughly 5% of them singletons. Sequencing was performed on whole blood, taken in connection with sensitization to the hapten diphenylcyclopropenone (DPC). This TCR came from a woman between 45 and 60 years old with alopecia areata. Some clones in this sample may be carry-over from other donors' samples. The genes are TRBV6-5 and TRBJ2-5, with a possible D match to TRBD1 (6 bases). The CDR3 region has the DNA TGTGCCAGCAGTCCTCGGACAGCAGAAGAGACCCAGTACTTC. Translating gives CASSPRTAEETQYF.